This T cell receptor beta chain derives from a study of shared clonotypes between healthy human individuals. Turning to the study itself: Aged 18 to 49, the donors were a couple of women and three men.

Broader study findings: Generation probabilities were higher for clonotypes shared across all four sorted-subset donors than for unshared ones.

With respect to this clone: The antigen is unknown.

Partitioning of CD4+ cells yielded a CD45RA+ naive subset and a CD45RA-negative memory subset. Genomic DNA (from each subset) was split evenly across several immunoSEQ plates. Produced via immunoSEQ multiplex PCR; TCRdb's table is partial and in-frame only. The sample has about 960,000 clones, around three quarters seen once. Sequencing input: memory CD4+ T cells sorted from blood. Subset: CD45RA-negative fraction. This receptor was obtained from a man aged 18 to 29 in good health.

The CDR3 here is CASSPEPGLSEAFF. The CDR3 bases are TGCGCCAGCAGCCCAGAACCGGGACTAAGCGAAGCTTTCTTT. The V call is TRBV5-1, the J call TRBJ1-1; perhaps TRBD1 as D (5 bases). From germline, CDR1 is SGHRS and CDR2 YFSETQ. The CDR3 is 14 amino acids. The ends were cut back, 4 bases at V and 8 bases at J, with 18 bases in the middle. Full variable domain (outside the CDR3, taken from reference TRBV5-1 and TRBJ1-1): KAGVTQTPRYLIKTRGQQVTLSCSPISGHRSVSWYQQTPGQGLQFLFEYFSETQRNKGNFPGRFSGRQFSNSRSEMNVSTLELGDSALYLCASSPEPGLSEAFFGQGTRLTVV.